This TCR beta chain was recorded in a study of identical twins. The donors were all healthy and Caucasian. TCRdb reprocessed the 5' RACE reads via MiXCR and lists one record per CDR3 protein. The table includes under 900,000 distinct CDR3 sequences, about 12% detected once. This clonotype was picked up many times. The CDR3 sequence is 12 residues long. Germline values: CDR1 DFQATT, CDR2 SNEGSKA (reference sequence). Trimming took 6 bases from V and 2 from J, leaving 9 bases between them. This same sample was also part of a study on yellow fever vaccine responses in identical twins.

The chain links TRBV20-1 to TRBJ2-3; no definite D call. This sequence originates from a woman in her late teens or twenties in good health. Sequences were obtained from PBMCs. The CDR3, as DNA: TGCAGTGCAGCTAGGGCCACAGATACGCAGTATTTT. Protein sequence: CSAARATDTQYF.